This TCR beta chain was obtained from a study of blood T cell repertoires in COVID-19. Looking at the study overall: Samples representing acute and convalescent COVID-19 were sourced from the United States, Italy and Spain. The cDNA or gDNA used as material had been derived from T cells, B-cell-depleted T cells, or PBMCs.

The study recruited people aged roughly 18 to 100 years across approximately 23 US areas. Cohort allocation depended upon clinical history that participants reported. Measured with immunoSEQ multiplex PCR; TCRdb has only the in-frame clones, and not every one. The sample holds 250,000 or so clones; 85% to 90% are singletons and the top ten take around 1%. There are 16 residues in the CDR3. The V end lost 0 bases, the J end lost 2 bases, and 14 bases lay between the germline ends. Germline CDR1 SGDLS, CDR2 YYNGEE. The chain combines TRBV9 with TRBJ1-2, with a weak D call TRBD1 (6 bases). Input material: PBMCs or T cells enriched from blood (not recorded which). The receptor comes from a man aged 45-65 years who had been exposed to COVID-19. The CDR3 DNA reads as TGTGCCAGCAGCGTAGGGGGGAGTCAGGGGAACTATGGCTACACCTTC. Translating gives CASSVGGSQGNYGYTF.